A selection of T cell receptor beta chains follows, all from one sample in a study of control samples from healthy donors and cancer patients. Using immunoSEQ multiplex PCR, the repertoire was profiled, and TCRdb retains in-frame clones only, with some absent. The sample consists of about 120,000 clones, 88% of them appearing once. Input material: blood. The receptors come from a man aged 35 to 55 in good health. Both conserved end residues are part of each CDR3. The D gene is left open where the match is weak. Not every row has a clone size; where given, it reads once, few, many or a size class.

j_call: TRBJ1-3
v_call: TRBV7-2
clone_size: NA
d_call: TRBD1
cdr3_nt: TGTGCCAGCAGCCTCTTAACCGGGACAGGAGGAAACACCATATATTTT
cdr3_aa: CASSLLTGTGGNTIYF

j_call: TRBJ2-3
v_call: TRBV30
clone_size: NA
d_call: NA
cdr3_nt: TGTGCCTGGAGAGGGAAGAGCACAGATACGCAGTATTTT
cdr3_aa: CAWRGKSTDTQYF

j_call: TRBJ2-3
v_call: TRBV9
clone_size: NA
d_call: TRBD1
cdr3_nt: TGTGCCAGCAGCGCCACTAGACAGGGTCCAGATACGCAGTATTTT
cdr3_aa: CASSATRQGPDTQYF

j_call: TRBJ1-4
v_call: TRBV7-9
clone_size: once
d_call: NA
cdr3_nt: TGTGCCAGCAGCTTTGAACAGCCTGCAACTAATGAAAAACTGTTTTTT
cdr3_aa: CASSFEQPATNEKLFF

j_call: TRBJ1-2
v_call: TRBV7-6
clone_size: NA
d_call: NA
cdr3_nt: TGTGCCAGCAGCTTAGGTCGTGGCCTTAACTATGGCTACACCTTC
cdr3_aa: CASSLGRGLNYGYTF

j_call: TRBJ1-5
v_call: TRBV29-1
clone_size: NA
d_call: NA
cdr3_nt: TGCAGCGTTGAAGCAGGGTATGGTCAGCCCCAGCATTTT
cdr3_aa: CSVEAGYGQPQHF

j_call: TRBJ1-2
v_call: TRBV9
clone_size: NA
d_call: NA
cdr3_nt: TGTGCCAGCAGCGCCGACCGGGACGAAGGCTATGGCTACACCTTC
cdr3_aa: CASSADRDEGYGYTF

j_call: TRBJ1-1
v_call: TRBV29-1
clone_size: NA
d_call: NA
cdr3_nt: TGCAGCGTTGATAGATCGAACACTGAAGCTTTCTTT
cdr3_aa: CSVDRSNTEAFF

j_call: TRBJ1-5
v_call: TRBV4-2
clone_size: NA
d_call: NA
cdr3_nt: TGTGCCAGCAGCCAAGAATTCCGGGACAGCAATCAGCCCCAGCATTTT
cdr3_aa: CASSQEFRDSNQPQHF

j_call: TRBJ1-1
v_call: TRBV3-1/TRBV3-2
clone_size: NA
d_call: NA
cdr3_nt: TGTGCCAGCAGCCAAGATTGGAACAGGGACTCTTCCGAAGCTTTCTTT
cdr3_aa: CASSQDWNRDSSEAFF

j_call: TRBJ2-3
v_call: TRBV6-5
clone_size: NA
d_call: NA
cdr3_nt: TGTGCCAGCAGTTACAGTTGGGGGGAGCACACAGATACGCAGTATTTT
cdr3_aa: CASSYSWGEHTDTQYF

j_call: TRBJ1-3
v_call: TRBV6-5
clone_size: NA
d_call: NA
cdr3_nt: TGTGCCAGCAGTTCGGGGGGCGGAAACACCATATATTTT
cdr3_aa: CASSSGGGNTIYF

j_call: TRBJ1-5
v_call: TRBV18
clone_size: NA
d_call: NA
cdr3_nt: TGTGCCAGCTCACCGGGTAGCAATCAGCCCCAGCATTTT
cdr3_aa: CASSPGSNQPQHF

j_call: TRBJ1-1
v_call: TRBV5-1
clone_size: NA
d_call: NA
cdr3_nt: TGCGCCAGCAGCTTGTTATGGGCAAACACTGAAGCTTTCTTT
cdr3_aa: CASSLLWANTEAFF

j_call: TRBJ1-1
v_call: TRBV12-3/TRBV12-4
clone_size: NA
d_call: NA
cdr3_nt: TGTGCCAGCAGCCCGCGGGGGTGGGATGAAGCTTTCTTT
cdr3_aa: CASSPRGWDEAFF

j_call: TRBJ2-1
v_call: TRBV24-1
clone_size: NA
d_call: TRBD2
cdr3_nt: TGTGCCACCAGCGGGGCGGGGGACGACAATGAGCAGTTCTTC
cdr3_aa: CATSGAGDDNEQFF

j_call: TRBJ2-7
v_call: TRBV7-9
clone_size: NA
d_call: NA
cdr3_nt: TGTGCCAGCAGTCCGACACTTAGCGAAACATACGAGCAGTACTTC
cdr3_aa: CASSPTLSETYEQYF

j_call: TRBJ2-1
v_call: TRBV11-1
clone_size: once
d_call: TRBD2
cdr3_nt: TGTGCCAGCAGCCCGGGGACTAGCTCTAATGAGCAGTTCTTC
cdr3_aa: CASSPGTSSNEQFF

j_call: TRBJ2-1
v_call: TRBV5-4
clone_size: NA
d_call: TRBD1
cdr3_nt: TGTGCCAGCAGCGCGACAGGGGGCCATGAGCAGTTCTTC
cdr3_aa: CASSATGGHEQFF

j_call: TRBJ2-1
v_call: TRBV25-1
clone_size: NA
d_call: TRBD1
cdr3_nt: TGTGCCAGCAGTGCCCTCACAGGGGGTGAGCAGTTCTTC
cdr3_aa: CASSALTGGEQFF

j_call: TRBJ1-5
v_call: TRBV6-2/TRBV6-3
clone_size: NA
d_call: NA
cdr3_nt: TGTGCCAGCAGTCCCGGTATAGGGAGGGCCTATAGCAATCAGCCCCAGCATTTT
cdr3_aa: CASSPGIGRAYSNQPQHF

j_call: TRBJ2-2
v_call: TRBV6-6
clone_size: NA
d_call: TRBD2
cdr3_nt: TGTGCCAGCAGTTACTCCACAGCGGGGGGCACCGGGGAGCTGTTTTTT
cdr3_aa: CASSYSTAGGTGELFF

j_call: TRBJ1-2
v_call: TRBV19
clone_size: NA
d_call: NA
cdr3_nt: TGTGCCAGTAGTATAGGACGGAGAGCTAACTATGGCTACACCTTC
cdr3_aa: CASSIGRRANYGYTF

j_call: TRBJ2-3
v_call: TRBV11-2
clone_size: NA
d_call: NA
cdr3_nt: TGTGCCAGCAGCCGTCCTGGGGGGGGCAGCACAGATACGCAGTATTTT
cdr3_aa: CASSRPGGGSTDTQYF

j_call: TRBJ2-1
v_call: TRBV6-2/TRBV6-3
clone_size: NA
d_call: NA
cdr3_nt: TGTGCCAGCAGTTACGGGCGGGCCTACTACAATGAGCAGTTCTTC
cdr3_aa: CASSYGRAYYNEQFF

j_call: TRBJ1-2
v_call: TRBV19
clone_size: once
d_call: NA
cdr3_nt: TGTGCCAGTAGTATACGGAAGGGTGGTGGCTACACCTTC
cdr3_aa: CASSIRKGGGYTF

j_call: TRBJ2-2
v_call: TRBV5-4
clone_size: NA
d_call: TRBD1
cdr3_nt: TGTGCCAGCAGCCGACCGACAGGGGCGAACACCGGGGAGCTGTTTTTT
cdr3_aa: CASSRPTGANTGELFF

j_call: TRBJ1-1
v_call: TRBV6-6
clone_size: NA
d_call: TRBD1
cdr3_nt: TGTGCCGGGAGACAGGGTATGAACACTGAAGCTTTCTTT
cdr3_aa: CAGRQGMNTEAFF

j_call: TRBJ1-2
v_call: TRBV30
clone_size: NA
d_call: TRBD1
cdr3_nt: TGTGCCTGGAGTGTACAACAGGGGAATGGCTACACCTTC
cdr3_aa: CAWSVQQGNGYTF

j_call: TRBJ1-3
v_call: TRBV30
clone_size: NA
d_call: NA
cdr3_nt: TGTGCCTGGAGTGTACTTTCCGGGGGAGGCACCATATATTTT
cdr3_aa: CAWSVLSGGGTIYF

j_call: TRBJ1-4
v_call: TRBV7-8
clone_size: NA
d_call: TRBD1
cdr3_nt: TGTGCCAGCAGCTTGGACAGGGGGCATATCATTGAAAAACTGTTTTTT
cdr3_aa: CASSLDRGHIIEKLFF

j_call: TRBJ2-3
v_call: TRBV6-4
clone_size: NA
d_call: TRBD1
cdr3_nt: TGTGCCAGCAGTGACGGGACAGGGGGCGATACGCAGTATTTT
cdr3_aa: CASSDGTGGDTQYF

j_call: TRBJ1-1
v_call: TRBV3-1/TRBV3-2
clone_size: NA
d_call: NA
cdr3_nt: TGTGCCAGCAGCCACATACGGGGGAAAGCTTTCTTT
cdr3_aa: CASSHIRGKAFF

j_call: TRBJ1-5
v_call: TRBV28
clone_size: many
d_call: NA
cdr3_nt: TGTGCCAGCATCACCGCTAGGATACATCAATATAGCAATCAGCCCCAGCATTTT
cdr3_aa: CASITARIHQYSNQPQHF

j_call: TRBJ1-4
v_call: TRBV2
clone_size: NA
d_call: TRBD1
cdr3_nt: TGTGCCAGCAGTCGACAGGGCCTCGGGGATGAAAAACTGTTTTTT
cdr3_aa: CASSRQGLGDEKLFF

j_call: TRBJ2-3
v_call: TRBV27
clone_size: once
d_call: NA
cdr3_nt: TGTGCCAGCAGTTTATCGGTAGCGGCTAGCACAGATACGCAGTATTTT
cdr3_aa: CASSLSVAASTDTQYF

j_call: TRBJ1-3
v_call: TRBV7-6
clone_size: NA
d_call: NA
cdr3_nt: TGTGCCAGCAGCCTATCGAGCTCTGGAAACACCATATATTTT
cdr3_aa: CASSLSSSGNTIYF

j_call: TRBJ1-2
v_call: TRBV5-4
clone_size: NA
d_call: NA
cdr3_nt: TGTGCCAGCAGCAGGGACGGTACTAACTATGGCTACACCTTC
cdr3_aa: CASSRDGTNYGYTF

j_call: TRBJ2-5
v_call: TRBV7-2
clone_size: NA
d_call: NA
cdr3_nt: TGTGCCAGCAGCTTAGTAAGGACTGAGACCCAGTACTTC
cdr3_aa: CASSLVRTETQYF

j_call: TRBJ2-3
v_call: TRBV7-2
clone_size: NA
d_call: NA
cdr3_nt: TGTGCCAGCAGCTTAGTAACACAGTTCACAGATACGCAGTATTTT
cdr3_aa: CASSLVTQFTDTQYF

j_call: TRBJ1-2
v_call: TRBV9
clone_size: NA
d_call: NA
cdr3_nt: TGTGCCAGCAGCCTCAGGACAGCTAACTATGGCTACACCTTC
cdr3_aa: CASSLRTANYGYTF

j_call: TRBJ1-1
v_call: TRBV18
clone_size: NA
d_call: NA
cdr3_nt: TGTGCCAGCTCACCGCAGACTGTCAACACTGAAGCTTTCTTT
cdr3_aa: CASSPQTVNTEAFF

j_call: TRBJ2-2
v_call: TRBV5-1
clone_size: NA
d_call: TRBD1
cdr3_nt: TGCGCCAGCAGCTTGCAGGGGGCGGCCGGGGAGCTGTTTTTT
cdr3_aa: CASSLQGAAGELFF

j_call: TRBJ1-5
v_call: TRBV7-3
clone_size: NA
d_call: TRBD1
cdr3_nt: TGTGCCAGCAGCTTGGGACAGGCGGGCGGGAATCAGCCCCAGCATTTT
cdr3_aa: CASSLGQAGGNQPQHF

j_call: TRBJ2-7
v_call: TRBV25-1
clone_size: NA
d_call: NA
cdr3_nt: TGTGCCAGCAGTGATTATGGGCCCTACGAGCAGTACTTC
cdr3_aa: CASSDYGPYEQYF

j_call: TRBJ2-1
v_call: TRBV29-1
clone_size: once
d_call: TRBD2
cdr3_nt: TGCAGCGTTGAAAAGGCTAGCGGGGGAAGGTACAATGAGCAGTTCTTC
cdr3_aa: CSVEKASGGRYNEQFF